This TCR beta chain was recorded in a study of post-analysis software for immune sequencing data. Study-level points and caveats: Patients had higher frequencies than controls of about five TRBV segments, including TRBV5-6, TRBV5-1 and TRBV20-1.

This clonotype turned up a few times. Its antigen is undetermined. The TCR beta cDNA libraries contained unique molecular identifiers. TCRdb used MiXCR to reprocess the PCR reads, holding one entry per CDR3 protein. The table includes hundreds of thousands of distinct CDR3 sequences, 36% detected once. The CDR3 has 12 residues. V was shortened by 4 bases and J by 3 bases, with 7 bases between the two germline ends. CDR1 and CDR2 (germline): MNHNS, SASEGT. The rearrangement joins TRBV6-1 to TRBJ2-7; D possibly corresponds to TRBD2 (6 bases). Sequenced: blood. The sequence was obtained from a girl aged 10-17 years with multiple sclerosis. Here the CDR3 DNA reads TGTGCCAGCAGTGCGGAGGGCTACGAGCAGTACTTC. It codes for CASSAEGYEQYF.